The 28 T cell receptor beta chains below were found in one sample sequenced in a study of cytomegalovirus exposure and HLA in healthy donors. The PCR ran on 60 Vbeta and 13 Jbeta primers. Assay: immunoSEQ multiplex PCR; the TCRdb copy retains only in-frame clones and omits some. The sample has about 200,000 clones; roughly 73% are singletons. Sequencing input: PBMCs. These receptors were taken from a woman aged 25 to 39 in good health and CMV-seronegative.

The chain employs TRBV11-2 and TRBJ2-1; tentative D call: TRBD2 (6 bases). Between the trimmed V and J ends, which lost 6 bases and 10 bases, there was a span of 22 bases. CDR1 is SGHAT and CDR2 is FQNNGV in the germline V gene. The CDR3 covers 15 residues. The CDR3: CASRSLRDVRPEQFF. Here the CDR3 DNA reads TGTGCCAGCAGGTCTTTGCGGGACGTTCGACCCGAGCAGTTCTTC.

This clone occurred a few times. V gene TRBV4-3 combines with J gene TRBJ2-1, with D perhaps TRBD1 (5 bases). Trimming shortened V by 1 base and J by 6 bases, and 19 bases separated the two germline ends. CDR3 length: 17 residues. The germline V gene encodes CDR1 LGHNA and CDR2 YSLEER. The CDR3 DNA follows: TGCGCCAGCAGCCAAGTGGGGTGGGGCCTCCTCCCCAATGAGCAGTTCTTC. As protein: CASSQVGWGLLPNEQFF.

This clone was picked up a small number of times. The gene calls are TRBV2 and TRBJ1-1; D not certain. The CDR3 loop spans 11 amino acids. Germline loops: CDR1 SNHLY, CDR2 FYNNEI. V was shortened by 2 bases and J by 7 bases, with 5 bases between the two germline ends. This chain's CDR3 is CASSEFSEAFF. In DNA, the CDR3 is TGTGCCAGCAGTGAATTTAGTGAAGCTTTCTTT.

This clone has just a few counts. The V call is TRBV7-3, the J call TRBJ2-5, with 10 bases lining up with TRBD2. The CDR3 is 15 residues long. CDR1 and CDR2 from the germline V gene are SGHTA and FQGTGA. V dropped 1 base and J dropped 9; count of bases not matched to a gene: 8. The CDR3 region has the DNA TGTGCCAGCAGCTTAAACCCCAGCGGGAGGGGGTCCCAGTACTTC. Its translation: CASSLNPSGRGSQYF.

This clone came up once. This chain uses TRBV18 with TRBJ2-7; 7 bases map to TRBD1. The CDR3 is made up of 16 amino acids. Germline lookup yields CDR1 KGHSH and CDR2 LQKENI. Trimming removed 3 bases from V and 0 bases from J; junction bases left unmatched: 8. Written as DNA, the CDR3 is TGTGCCAGCTCACCTGCCGACAGGGCGAGCTCCTACGAGCAGTACTTC. Its translation: CASSPADRASSYEQYF.

This chain links TRBV6-1 with TRBJ2-2; no definite D call. With 6 bases removed from V and 6 bases from J, the gap between germline ends came to 11 bases. Germline V gene lookup returns CDR1 MNHNS and CDR2 SASEGT. The CDR3 is 13 amino acids. The CDR3 sequence is CASSPGRAGELFF. The CDR3 DNA reads TGTGCCAGCAGCCCGGGTCGGGCCGGGGAGCTGTTTTTT.

This chain joins TRBV7-8 and TRBJ2-1, with TRBD2 matching over 10 bases. Germline assignment: CDR1 SGHVS and CDR2 FQNEAQ. The CDR3 is made up of 16 amino acids. V gave up 5 bases and J gave up 6 bases; unmatched junction bases: 10. The CDR3 reads CASSELLAGDFNEQFF. DNA of the CDR3: TGTGCCAGCAGCGAGCTTCTAGCGGGGGATTTCAATGAGCAGTTCTTC. The full variable domain, rest sourced from reference TRBV7-8 and TRBJ2-1, is GAGVSQSPRYKVAKRGQDVALRCDPISGHVSLFWYQQALGQGPEFLTYFQNEAQLDKSGLPSDRFFAERPEGSVSTLKIQRTQQEDSAVYLCASSELLAGDFNEQFFGPGTRLTVL.

The V call is TRBV4-1, the J call TRBJ1-2; unclear D gene. Germline assignment: CDR1 MGHRA and CDR2 YSYEKL. The length of the CDR3 is 14 residues. V lost 0 bases and J 6 bases, leaving 11 bases between the germline ends. This CDR3 reads CASSQDDMYDGYTF. In nucleotides, the CDR3 is TGCGCCAGCAGCCAAGATGACATGTACGATGGCTACACCTTC.

A word on this clone: The sample carries other DNA sequences with the same CDR3. This chain links TRBV18 with TRBJ2-7; D uncertain. Germline assignment: CDR1 KGHSH and CDR2 LQKENI. The CDR3 spans 14 residues. V gave up 3 bases and J gave up 2 bases, with 11 bases separating them. CDR3 residues: CASSPERGAYEQYF. The CDR3 bases are TGTGCCAGCTCACCCGAGCGAGGTGCCTACGAGCAGTACTTC. Drawing the rest from reference TRBV18 and TRBJ2-7, the complete variable domain is NAGVMQNPRHLVRRRGQEARLRCSPMKGHSHVYWYRQLPEEGLKFMVYLQKENIIDESGMPKERFSAEFPKEGPSILRIQQVVRGDSAAYFCASSPERGAYEQYFGPGTRLTVT.

This clone has only one observation. The CDR3 DNA follows: TGTGCCAGCAGGACGGGACAGGGTGACACCGGGGAGCTGTTTTTT. Protein: CASRTGQGDTGELFF. This sequence joins TRBV2 and TRBJ2-2; 9 bases agree with TRBD1. The CDR3 consists of 15 residues. Per the germline V gene, CDR1 is SNHLY and CDR2 is FYNNEI. V trimming: 6 bases; J trimming: 3 bases; junction bases outside the gene matches: 5. Full variable domain (rest looked up from reference TRBV2 and TRBJ2-2): EPEVTQTPSHQVTQMGQEVILRCVPISNHLYFYWYRQILGQKVEFLVSFYNNEISEKSEIFDDQFSVERPDGSNFTLKIRSTKLEDSAMYFCASRTGQGDTGELFFGEGSRLTVL.

The chain joins TRBV21-1 to TRBJ2-2; the table's D call of TRBD1 was not tested on the DNA. TRBV21-1 is shown as a pseudogene. The CDR3 is 13 residues long. CDR3 coding DNA: TGTGCCAGCAGCAACCCAGGTTCTGGGGAGCTGTTTTTT. It codes for CASSNPGSGELFF.

V gene TRBV5-1 combines with J gene TRBJ1-2, with 8 nucleotides matching TRBD1. Per germline, CDR1 SGHRS and CDR2 YFSETQ. The CDR3 loop spans 15 amino acids. V shed 2 bases and J 6 bases; nucleotides not matched to a gene: 9. The CDR3 region is CASSFSGQGINGYTF. CDR3 bases: TGCGCCAGCAGCTTTTCCGGACAGGGAATAAATGGCTACACCTTC.

This clone was counted between two and nine times. The V call is TRBV7-9, the J call TRBJ1-1; D may be TRBD1 (5 bases). Per germline, CDR1 SEHNR and CDR2 FQNEAQ (reference sequence). The CDR3 has 12 residues. V lost 7 bases to trimming and J lost 7 bases, with 13 bases between them. The CDR3 nucleotides are TGTGCCAGCACCTACGCGGGGGGTGAAGCTTTCTTT. This codes for CASTYAGGEAFF.

The chain couples TRBV19 to TRBJ2-2; 7 positions match TRBD1. The CDR3 is 15 amino acids. The junction had 10 bases not matched to a gene; V was cut back by 6 bases and J by 6 bases. Germline loops: CDR1 LNHDA, CDR2 SQIVND (reference sequence). The DNA for the CDR3 is TGTGCCAGTAGAATGACACAGGACAGGCCCGGGGAGCTGTTTTTT. This encodes CASRMTQDRPGELFF.

J is TRBJ2-2 and V is TRBV9, with 10 bases that match TRBD1. The J segment lost 0 bases and the V segment lost 0 bases, leaving 14 bases of the junction unmatched. This CDR3 region has 21 residues. Per germline, CDR1 SGDLS and CDR2 YYNGEE. The CDR3 DNA is TGTGCCAGCAGCGTAGGCCCTTCCCCACGACAGGGGGCATCGAACACCGGGGAGCTGTTTTTT. This encodes CASSVGPSPRQGASNTGELFF.

The chain employs TRBV6-5 and TRBJ1-2, with 7 bases matching TRBD1. Trimming removed 5 bases from V and 4 bases from J; junction bases left unmatched: 4. The germline V gene has CDR1 MNHEY and CDR2 SVGAGI. The CDR3 has 13 amino acids. CDR3 in DNA: TGTGCCAGCAGTCCAGGGGGGCCCTATGGCTACACCTTC. Its protein is CASSPGGPYGYTF.

The chain links TRBV29-1 to TRBJ2-7; maybe TRBD2 (6 bases). There are 13 residues in the CDR3. V was trimmed by 7 bases and J by 2 bases, leaving 15 bases between them. CDR1 and CDR2 from the germline V gene are SQVTM and ANQGSEA. This CDR3 reads CSGWVPGAYEQYF. The CDR3 DNA follows: TGCAGCGGTTGGGTCCCGGGGGCCTACGAGCAGTACTTC.

The genes are TRBV6-1 and TRBJ1-1; D not certain. Germline V lookup: CDR1 MNHNS, CDR2 SASEGT. This CDR3 is built from 15 residues. The V and J ends lost 2 bases and 2 bases respectively, with 12 bases between them. DNA of the CDR3: TGTGCCAGCAGTGAATTCGGTAGAAGCAACACTGAAGCTTTCTTT. It encodes CASSEFGRSNTEAFF.

The genes are TRBV9 and TRBJ1-5; no clear D gene. This CDR3 has 15 amino acids. V lost 0 bases and J lost 4, with 11 bases in between. Germline V lookup: CDR1 SGDLS, CDR2 YYNGEE. The CDR3 DNA sequence: TGTGCCAGCAGCGTAGGCGGGATACTTAATCAGCCCCAGCATTTT. Amino acid sequence: CASSVGGILNQPQHF. Looking up the rest from reference TRBV9 and TRBJ1-5 gives the full variable domain: DSGVTQTPKHLITATGQRVTLRCSPRSGDLSVYWYQQSLDQGLQFLIQYYNGEERAKGNILERFSAQQFPDLHSELNLSSLELGDSALYFCASSVGGILNQPQHFGDGTRLSIL.

The chain combines TRBV29-1 with TRBJ2-2; D gene ambiguous. Trimming shortened V by 4 bases and J by 0 bases, and 12 bases separated the two germline ends. The CDR3 is 15 amino acids. Germline CDR1 is SQVTM and CDR2 is ANQGSEA. The CDR3 sequence: CSVVDTFTNTGELFF. DNA of the CDR3: TGCAGCGTTGTCGACACCTTCACGAACACCGGGGAGCTGTTTTTT.

This clone was seen once. This chain uses TRBV6-5 with TRBJ2-7, with a possible D match to TRBD1 (6 bases). V was cut by 6 bases and J by 1 base, with 13 bases left in between. The germline gives CDR1 MNHEY, CDR2 SVGAGI. The CDR3 sequence is 14 residues long. The CDR3 DNA reads as TGTGCCAGCAGGGGACGGGACAAGTCCTACGAGCAGTACTTC. It encodes CASRGRDKSYEQYF.

This clone occurred once. The chain couples TRBV5-6 to TRBJ2-7; 8 bases match TRBD1. V was clipped by 6 bases and J by 3 bases; unmatched bases: 5. CDR3 size: 13 residues. CDR1 and CDR2 from the germline V gene are SGHDT and YYEEEE. The CDR3 loop reads CASTFGQGYEQYF. CDR3 DNA: TGTGCCAGCACCTTCGGACAGGGCTACGAGCAGTACTTC. Combining the CDR3 with reference TRBV5-6 and TRBJ2-7 gives the whole variable domain DAGVTQSPTHLIKTRGQQVTLRCSPKSGHDTVSWYQQALGQGPQFIFQYYEEEERQRGNFPDRFSGHQFPNYSSELNVNALLLGDSALYLCASTFGQGYEQYFGPGTRLTVT.

A few counts support this clone. CDR3 DNA sequence: TGTGCCAGTACCCGGCAGGGGGCATCGTCCTACAATGAGCAGTTCTTC. Encoded protein: CASTRQGASSYNEQFF. This chain connects TRBV19 to TRBJ2-1; TRBD1 agrees at 8 bases. V shed 7 bases and J 1 base; nucleotides not matched to a gene: 9. There are 16 residues in the CDR3. CDR1 and CDR2 (germline): LNHDA, SQIVND (reference sequence). The full variable domain, completed using reference TRBV19 and TRBJ2-1, is DGGITQSPKYLFRKEGQNVTLSCEQNLNHDAMYWYRQDPGQGLRLIYYSQIVNDFQKGDIAEGYSVSREKKESFPLTVTSAQKNPTAFYLCASTRQGASSYNEQFFGPGTRLTVL.

This chain joins TRBV5-1 and TRBJ2-3; D possibly corresponds to TRBD1 (6 bases). The CDR3 loop spans 15 amino acids. Per germline, CDR1 SGHRS and CDR2 YFSETQ. With 3 bases removed from V and 8 bases from J, the gap between germline ends came to 19 bases. The CDR3 loop reads CASSSGQPAQGTQYF. DNA for the CDR3: TGCGCCAGCAGCTCCGGACAACCCGCACAGGGTACGCAGTATTTT.

This rearrangement joins TRBV4-2 to TRBJ1-3; TRBD1 aligns across 8 bases. Germline V gives CDR1 LGHNA, CDR2 YNFKEQ. The J segment lost 8 bases and the V segment lost 3 bases, leaving 9 bases of the junction unmatched. The CDR3 consists of 15 residues. CDR3 coding DNA: TGTGCCAGCAGCCACCAGGACAGGGAGTGGGACACCATATATTTT. This encodes CASSHQDREWDTIYF.

The chain couples TRBV2 to TRBJ1-1; D gene uncertain. From germline, CDR1 is SNHLY and CDR2 FYNNEI. Trimming left V 8 bases short and J 10 bases short, with 14 bases between. The CDR3 loop spans 11 amino acids. The CDR3 region is CASSYRVVAFF. In DNA form, the CDR3 reads TGTGCCAGCTCTTACCGGGTTGTAGCTTTCTTT.

In this sample, this clone turned up a few times. This chain joins TRBV28 and TRBJ2-7; D ambiguous. CDR1 MDHEN and CDR2 SYDVKM come from the germline V gene. V lost 2 bases and J lost 2, with 7 bases in between. The CDR3 contains 13 residues. Here the CDR3 DNA reads TGTGCCAGCAGTTTAACAGCCCCCTACGAGCAGTACTTC. Translating it yields CASSLTAPYEQYF.

The CDR3, as DNA: TGCGCCAGCAGCTATACGGACAGGGCTAATTCACCCCTCCACTTT. It codes for CASSYTDRANSPLHF. The genes are TRBV5-1 and TRBJ1-6; 8 nucleotides align to TRBD1. V shed 3 bases and J 6 bases; nucleotides not matched to a gene: 5. CDR1 and CDR2 (germline): SGHRS, YFSETQ. This CDR3 spans 15 amino acids. The entire variable domain, with the rest obtained from reference TRBV5-1 and TRBJ1-6, is as follows: KAGVTQTPRYLIKTRGQQVTLSCSPISGHRSVSWYQQTPGQGLQFLFEYFSETQRNKGNFPGRFSGRQFSNSRSEMNVSTLELGDSALYLCASSYTDRANSPLHFGNGTRLTVT.